Listed below are T cell receptor beta chains from one sample, sequenced in a study of blood T cell repertoires in COVID-19. Profiling relied on immunoSEQ multiplex PCR, and the TCRdb table lists in-frame clones only, not all of them. Of about 150,000 clones in the sample, approximately 87% were seen once. The sample consisted of peripheral blood. The origin of the receptors is a middle-aged man with active COVID-19. Each CDR3 is given with its conserved first and last residue. A D gene is named only where the DNA matches it firmly. Size is omitted from some rows. Given values are once, few, many or a class for expanded clones.

CDR3 DNA | CDR3 protein | D gene | clone size | J gene | V gene
TGTGCCAGCAGCTTAGGGGGACAGGGGTACGAGCAGTACTTC | CASSLGGQGYEQYF | TRBD1 | - | TRBJ2-7 | TRBV5-6
TGTGCCAGCAGCTGGGGGGACAGGCGAAACTATGGCTACACCTTC | CASSWGDRRNYGYTF | TRBD1 | - | TRBJ1-2 | TRBV5-6
TGTGCCAGCAGTGACCCGGGACTAGCGGGTCGGCCCGGGGAGCTGTTTTTT | CASSDPGLAGRPGELFF | TRBD2 | - | TRBJ2-2 | TRBV2
TGCGCCAGCAGCCAAGGGCAGGGAAGGACCGGGGAGCTGTTTTTT | CASSQGQGRTGELFF | - | - | TRBJ2-2 | TRBV4-1
TGCGCCAGCAGCTTGACAGGGTTCTCCTACAATGAGCAGTTCTTC | CASSLTGFSYNEQFF | - | - | TRBJ2-1 | TRBV5-1
TGCAGCGTTGGGCTAGCGGGGGCCACAGATACGCAGTATTTT | CSVGLAGATDTQYF | TRBD2 | - | TRBJ2-3 | TRBV29-1
TGTGCCAGCAGCGGTTTCGGGACAGCCTCCTACGAGCAGTACTTC | CASSGFGTASYEQYF | TRBD1 | - | TRBJ2-7 | TRBV5-6
TGTGCCAGCAGCTTCAGGGGACAGATCTCTGGAAACACCATATATTTT | CASSFRGQISGNTIYF | TRBD1 | - | TRBJ1-3 | TRBV5-6
TGCGCCAGCAGCCAAGGCTGGCGGCCGGAAGCTTTCTTT | CASSQGWRPEAFF | - | - | TRBJ1-1 | TRBV4-1
TGTGCCTGGAGTGTAAGCGGTAGCAATCAGCCCCAGCATTTT | CAWSVSGSNQPQHF | - | few | TRBJ1-5 | TRBV30
TGTGCCAGTCAGTTGGACAGGGGTGCGCCCCTCCACTTT | CASQLDRGAPLHF | TRBD1 | - | TRBJ1-6 | TRBV19
TGTGCCAGCAGCCGGGGACAGACTGGAAACACCATATATTTT | CASSRGQTGNTIYF | TRBD1 | - | TRBJ1-3 | TRBV5-4
TGTGCCAGCAGCCCCGGACTAGATAGGCCAGATACGCAGTATTTT | CASSPGLDRPDTQYF | TRBD2 | - | TRBJ2-3 | TRBV3-1/TRBV3-2
TGTGCCAGCAGCCTTTCGCCGGGACAGGGGGCTGAAGCTTTCTTT | CASSLSPGQGAEAFF | TRBD1 | - | TRBJ1-1 | TRBV7-3
TGTGCCAGCAGTGAAGATAGCCGCTCCTATAATTCACCCCTCCACTTT | CASSEDSRSYNSPLHF | - | - | TRBJ1-6 | TRBV6-1
TGTGCCAGCAGATTTACAGGTTCAACTAATGAAAAACTGTTTTTT | CASRFTGSTNEKLFF | - | - | TRBJ1-4 | TRBV7-8
TGTGCCTCAGGACAGGGGACTAATGAAAAACTGTTTTTT | CASGQGTNEKLFF | TRBD1 | once | TRBJ1-4 | TRBV10-3
TGTGCCAGCAGCCCGCGGGGGGCCGGCCGAGAGACCCAGTACTTC | CASSPRGAGRETQYF | TRBD2 | - | TRBJ2-5 | TRBV9
TGTGCCAGCAGCTTGGGGACTAACGGTGAGCAGTTCTTC | CASSLGTNGEQFF | - | - | TRBJ2-1 | TRBV5-4
TGTGCCAGCAGTTATTCAGGGTTTCAGCCCCAGCATTTT | CASSYSGFQPQHF | - | - | TRBJ1-5 | TRBV6-2/TRBV6-3
TGTGCCAGCAGTGAACCCGGACTGAAGGGAGAGACCCAGTACTTC | CASSEPGLKGETQYF | - | - | TRBJ2-5 | TRBV25-1
TGTGCCAGCAGCGTAGGTGGGGCAGAGACCCAGTACTTC | CASSVGGAETQYF | - | - | TRBJ2-5 | TRBV9
TGTGCCACCAGTGACCCCGGACTAGCCACCGGGGAGCTGTTTTTT | CATSDPGLATGELFF | TRBD2 | - | TRBJ2-2 | TRBV24-1
TGTGCCAGCAACCTCGGGGGTTATGGTGAAGCTTTCTTT | CASNLGGYGEAFF | - | - | TRBJ1-1 | TRBV12-3/TRBV12-4
TGTGCCAGTAGTCTCAGGACTTGGGACAGCCTGGAAACTCAGCCCCAGCATTTT | CASSLRTWDSLETQPQHF | TRBD1 | - | TRBJ1-5 | TRBV19
TGCGCCAGCAGTGGAGCCGTTCTTGTAGGGGAAGCCTACGAGCAGTACTTC | CASSGAVLVGEAYEQYF | - | - | TRBJ2-7 | TRBV10-2
TGTGCCACCAGTGATCCCCACCGACCTCGCGGGACAGGACCCTACGAGCAGTACTTC | CATSDPHRPRGTGPYEQYF | TRBD1 | - | TRBJ2-7 | TRBV24-1
TGTGCCAGCAGCCCCCGACAGGGCGCCTCACCCCTCCACTTT | CASSPRQGASPLHF | TRBD1 | - | TRBJ1-6 | TRBV5-5
TGCGCCAGCAGCCAGGTTTTTGGGACAGAAAGAGAGACCCAGTACTTC | CASSQVFGTERETQYF | TRBD1 | - | TRBJ2-5 | TRBV4-1
TGTGCCAGCAGCCGCCAGGAGAGGGACGAGCAGTACTTC | CASSRQERDEQYF | - | - | TRBJ2-7 | TRBV27
TGTGCTAGTGGTTTTGGCGGGGTTGATAACACTGAAGCTTTCTTT | CASGFGGVDNTEAFF | - | - | TRBJ1-1 | TRBV12-5
TGCGCCAGCGGACAGGGGGGTGAAAAACTGTTTTTT | CASGQGGEKLFF | TRBD1 | few | TRBJ1-4 | TRBV10-2
TGTGCCAGCCGGGACAGGGATCACGAGCAGTACTTC | CASRDRDHEQYF | TRBD1 | once | TRBJ2-7 | TRBV6-5
TGCGCCAGCAGCTTGAACCCGGGAAACTATGGCTACACCTTC | CASSLNPGNYGYTF | - | - | TRBJ1-2 | TRBV5-1
TGTGCCATCAGTAACCGGGACAGGTGCTACGAGCAGTACTTC | CAISNRDRCYEQYF | TRBD1 | - | TRBJ2-7 | TRBV10-3
TGCAGTGCTATTGACAGGAACTCCTACGAGCAGTACTTC | CSAIDRNSYEQYF | - | few | TRBJ2-7 | TRBV20-1
TGTGCCAGCAGCCGGACAGCCGGAAACACCATATATTTT | CASSRTAGNTIYF | - | - | TRBJ1-3 | TRBV3-1/TRBV3-2
TGTGCCACCAGCAGAGATTGGGGGCGAGAGACCCAGTACTTC | CATSRDWGRETQYF | - | once | TRBJ2-5 | TRBV15
TGTGCCAGCAGCTGGGTGGGACTAGCTTCAGATACGCAGTATTTT | CASSWVGLASDTQYF | TRBD2 | - | TRBJ2-3 | TRBV5-4
TGTGCCAGCAGCCCTACTAGCGGATTAAGCTCCTACGAGCAGTACTTC | CASSPTSGLSSYEQYF | TRBD2 | once | TRBJ2-7 | TRBV7-2
TGCGCCAGCAGTCTCGGGCAGGGGACCACAGATACGCAGTATTTT | CASSLGQGTTDTQYF | - | - | TRBJ2-3 | TRBV5-1
TGTGCCAGCAGTGAAGGGACTAGCGGGGGACTGACAGATACGCAGTATTTT | CASSEGTSGGLTDTQYF | TRBD2 | - | TRBJ2-3 | TRBV2
TGTGCCAGCAGCATAATACATGGTCAGGGGCCCCAGCATTTT | CASSIIHGQGPQHF | - | - | TRBJ1-5 | TRBV7-8
TGTGCCTGGCGGACTAGCGGGGGGGCCTTTTCTCCGCAGTATTTT | CAWRTSGGAFSPQYF | TRBD2 | - | TRBJ2-3 | TRBV30
TGTGCCAGTCGAGTCGGGACAACGAACACCGGGGAGCTGTTTTTT | CASRVGTTNTGELFF | - | - | TRBJ2-2 | TRBV19
TGTGCCAGCAGACGACTCCCGGAGTCCTACGAGCAGTACTTC | CASRRLPESYEQYF | - | - | TRBJ2-7 | TRBV7-9
TGTGCCAGCAGCCCGAGATCTAATTCACCCCTCCACTTT | CASSPRSNSPLHF | - | - | TRBJ1-6 | TRBV2
TGTGCCAGTAACCCGTCCAGCGGTGGCAAAAACATTCAGTACTTC | CASNPSSGGKNIQYF | - | - | TRBJ2-4 | TRBV19
TGTGCCAGCAGTTACGACACGCAGGGAAACACCATATATTTT | CASSYDTQGNTIYF | - | - | TRBJ1-3 | TRBV6-5